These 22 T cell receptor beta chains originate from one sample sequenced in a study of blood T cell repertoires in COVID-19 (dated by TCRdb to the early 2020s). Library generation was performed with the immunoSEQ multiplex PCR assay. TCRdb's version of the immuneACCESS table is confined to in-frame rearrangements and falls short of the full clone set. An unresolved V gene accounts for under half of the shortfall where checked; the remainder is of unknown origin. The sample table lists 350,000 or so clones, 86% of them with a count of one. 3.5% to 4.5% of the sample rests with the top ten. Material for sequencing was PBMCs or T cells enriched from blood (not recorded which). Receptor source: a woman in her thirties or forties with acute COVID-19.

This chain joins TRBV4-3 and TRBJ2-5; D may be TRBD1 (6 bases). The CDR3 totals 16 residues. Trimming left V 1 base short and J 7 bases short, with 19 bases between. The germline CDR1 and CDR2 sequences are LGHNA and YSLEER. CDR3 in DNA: TGCGCCAGCAGCCAAGGAACCGGGACATTTGTAGGGACCCAGTACTTC. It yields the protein CASSQGTGTFVGTQYF.

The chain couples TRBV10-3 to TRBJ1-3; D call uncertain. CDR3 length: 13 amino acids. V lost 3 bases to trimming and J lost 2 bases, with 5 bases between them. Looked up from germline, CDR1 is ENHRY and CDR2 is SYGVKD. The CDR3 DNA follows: TGTGCCATCAGTGACCCAACTGGAAACACCATATATTTT. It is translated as CAISDPTGNTIYF.

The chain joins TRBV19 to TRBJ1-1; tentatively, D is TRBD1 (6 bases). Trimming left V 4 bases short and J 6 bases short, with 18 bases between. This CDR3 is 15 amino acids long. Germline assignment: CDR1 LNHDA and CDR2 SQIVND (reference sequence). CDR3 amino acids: CASSTPGQWAAEAFF. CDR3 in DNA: TGTGCCAGTAGTACTCCCGGACAGTGGGCCGCTGAAGCTTTCTTT.

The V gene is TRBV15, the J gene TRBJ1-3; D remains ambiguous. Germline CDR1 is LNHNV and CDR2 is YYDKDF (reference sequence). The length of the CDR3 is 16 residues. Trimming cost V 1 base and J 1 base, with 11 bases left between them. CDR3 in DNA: TGTGCCACCAGCAGAGGGAGGGTACAATCTGGAAACACCATATATTTT. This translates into CATSRGRVQSGNTIYF.

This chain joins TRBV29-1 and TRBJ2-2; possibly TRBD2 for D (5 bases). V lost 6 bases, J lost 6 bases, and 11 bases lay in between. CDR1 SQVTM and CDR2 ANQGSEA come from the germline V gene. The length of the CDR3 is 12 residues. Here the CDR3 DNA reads TGCAGCGTGAATTGGAGGTCCGGGGAGCTGTTTTTT. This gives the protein CSVNWRSGELFF.

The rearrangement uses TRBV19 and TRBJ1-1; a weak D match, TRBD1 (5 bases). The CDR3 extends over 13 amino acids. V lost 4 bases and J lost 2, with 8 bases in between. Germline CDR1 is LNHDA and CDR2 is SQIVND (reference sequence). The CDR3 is CASSKDSNTEAFF. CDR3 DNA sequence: TGTGCCAGTAGTAAAGACAGTAACACTGAAGCTTTCTTT.

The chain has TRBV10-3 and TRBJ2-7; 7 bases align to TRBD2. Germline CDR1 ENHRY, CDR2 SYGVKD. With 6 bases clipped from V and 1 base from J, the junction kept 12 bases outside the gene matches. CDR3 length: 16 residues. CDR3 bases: TGTGCCATCAGGCCTGAGGCGGGAGTAGGATCCTACGAGCAGTACTTC. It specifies CAIRPEAGVGSYEQYF.

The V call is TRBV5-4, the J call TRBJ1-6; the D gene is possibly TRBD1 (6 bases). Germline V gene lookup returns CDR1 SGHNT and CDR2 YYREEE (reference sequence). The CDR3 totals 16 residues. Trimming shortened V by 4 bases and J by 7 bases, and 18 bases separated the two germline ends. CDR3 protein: CASSTGTPSGNSPLHF. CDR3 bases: TGTGCCAGCAGCACAGGGACACCGTCTGGAAATTCACCCCTCCACTTT.

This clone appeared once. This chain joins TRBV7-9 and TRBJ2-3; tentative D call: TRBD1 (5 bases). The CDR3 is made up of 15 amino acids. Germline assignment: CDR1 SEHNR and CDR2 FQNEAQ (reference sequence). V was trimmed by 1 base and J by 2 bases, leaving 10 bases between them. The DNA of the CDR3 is TGTGCCAGCAGCTTAGAAGGCAGGGCCACAGATACGCAGTATTTT. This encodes CASSLEGRATDTQYF.

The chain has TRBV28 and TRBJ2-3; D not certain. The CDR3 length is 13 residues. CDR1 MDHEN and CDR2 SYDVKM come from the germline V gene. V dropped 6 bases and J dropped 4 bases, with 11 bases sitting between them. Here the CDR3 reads CASSPPSADTQYF. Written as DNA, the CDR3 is TGTGCCAGCAGCCCCCCGTCTGCAGATACGCAGTATTTT.

The CDR3 is CASSELRTSGAMYNEQFF. CDR3 bases: TGTGCCAGCAGTGAACTCCGGACTAGCGGGGCAATGTACAATGAGCAGTTCTTC. J is TRBJ2-1 and V is TRBV2; 12 bases agree with TRBD2. The germline V gene encodes CDR1 SNHLY and CDR2 FYNNEI. The trim removed 2 bases at V and 4 bases at J, leaving 9 bases unmatched. The CDR3 consists of 18 residues. The full variable domain, completed using reference TRBV2 and TRBJ2-1, is EPEVTQTPSHQVTQMGQEVILRCVPISNHLYFYWYRQILGQKVEFLVSFYNNEISEKSEIFDDQFSVERPDGSNFTLKIRSTKLEDSAMYFCASSELRTSGAMYNEQFFGPGTRLTVL.

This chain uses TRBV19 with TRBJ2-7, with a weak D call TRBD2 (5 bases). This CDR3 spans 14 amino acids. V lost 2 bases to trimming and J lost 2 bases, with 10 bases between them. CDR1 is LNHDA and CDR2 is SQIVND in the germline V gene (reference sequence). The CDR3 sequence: CASSITSGTYEQYF. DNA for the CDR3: TGTGCCAGTAGTATAACCAGCGGTACCTACGAGCAGTACTTC.

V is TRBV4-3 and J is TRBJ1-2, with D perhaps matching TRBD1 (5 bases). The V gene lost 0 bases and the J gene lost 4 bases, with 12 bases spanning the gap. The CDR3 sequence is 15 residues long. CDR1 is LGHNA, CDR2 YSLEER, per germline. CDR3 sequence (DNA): TGCGCCAGCAGCCAAGAAATCGACAGACCCTATGGCTACACCTTC. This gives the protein CASSQEIDRPYGYTF.

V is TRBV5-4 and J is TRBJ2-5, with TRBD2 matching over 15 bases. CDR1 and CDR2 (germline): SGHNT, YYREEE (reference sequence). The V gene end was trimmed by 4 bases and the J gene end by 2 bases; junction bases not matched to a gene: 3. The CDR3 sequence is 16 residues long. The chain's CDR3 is CASSQGLAGGQETQYF. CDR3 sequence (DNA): TGTGCCAGCAGCCAAGGACTAGCGGGGGGGCAAGAGACCCAGTACTTC.

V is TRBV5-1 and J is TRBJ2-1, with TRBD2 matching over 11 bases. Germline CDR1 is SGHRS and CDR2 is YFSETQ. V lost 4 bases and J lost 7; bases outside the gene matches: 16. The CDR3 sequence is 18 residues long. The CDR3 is CASSHSTHSGGDKNEQFF. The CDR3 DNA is TGCGCCAGCAGCCACAGTACTCATAGCGGGGGGGATAAAAATGAGCAGTTCTTC.

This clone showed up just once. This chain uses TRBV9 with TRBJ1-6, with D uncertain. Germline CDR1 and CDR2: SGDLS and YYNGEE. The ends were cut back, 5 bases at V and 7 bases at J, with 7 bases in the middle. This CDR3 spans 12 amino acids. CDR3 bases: TGTGCCAGCAGTCGTCTCAATTCACCCCTCCACTTT. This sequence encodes CASSRLNSPLHF.

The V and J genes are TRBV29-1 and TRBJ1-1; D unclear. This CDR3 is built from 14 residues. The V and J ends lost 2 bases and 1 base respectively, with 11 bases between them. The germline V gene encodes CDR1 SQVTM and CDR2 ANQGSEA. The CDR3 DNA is TGCAGCGTTGAACGACAATCCACGAACACTGAAGCTTTCTTT. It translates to CSVERQSTNTEAFF. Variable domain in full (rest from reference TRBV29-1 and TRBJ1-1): SAVISQKPSRDICQRGTSLTIQCQVDSQVTMMFWYRQQPGQSLTLIATANQGSEATYESGFVIDKFPISRPNLTFSTLTVSNMSPEDSSIYLCSVERQSTNTEAFFGQGTRLTVV.

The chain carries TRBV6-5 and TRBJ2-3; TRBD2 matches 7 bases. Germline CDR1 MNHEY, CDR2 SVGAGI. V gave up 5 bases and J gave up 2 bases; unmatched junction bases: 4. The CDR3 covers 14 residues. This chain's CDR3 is CASSMGGVTDTQYF. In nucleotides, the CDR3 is TGTGCCAGCAGTATGGGGGGGGTCACAGATACGCAGTATTTT.

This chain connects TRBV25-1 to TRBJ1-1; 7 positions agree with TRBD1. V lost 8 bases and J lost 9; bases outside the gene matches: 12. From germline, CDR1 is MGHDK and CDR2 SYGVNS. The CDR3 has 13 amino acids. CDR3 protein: CASLIDAGGKAFF. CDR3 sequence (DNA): TGTGCCAGCCTTATCGACGCAGGGGGGAAAGCTTTCTTT.

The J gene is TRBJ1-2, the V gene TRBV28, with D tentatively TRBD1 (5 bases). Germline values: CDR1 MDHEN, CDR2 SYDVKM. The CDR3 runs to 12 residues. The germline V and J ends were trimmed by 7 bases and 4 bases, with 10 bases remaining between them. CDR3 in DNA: TGTGCCAGCACGGACATTTCCTATGGCTACACCTTC. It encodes CASTDISYGYTF.

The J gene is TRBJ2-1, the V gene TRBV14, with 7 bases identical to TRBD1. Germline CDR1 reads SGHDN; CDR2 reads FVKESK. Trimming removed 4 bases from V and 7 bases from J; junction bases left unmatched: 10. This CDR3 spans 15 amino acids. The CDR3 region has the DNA TGTGCCAGCAGCCCTCAGGGACAGCGTTTTAATGAGCAGTTCTTC. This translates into CASSPQGQRFNEQFF. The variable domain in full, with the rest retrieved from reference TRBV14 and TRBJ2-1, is EAGVTQFPSHSVIEKGQTVTLRCDPISGHDNLYWYRRVMGKEIKFLLHFVKESKQDESGMPNNRFLAERTGGTYSTLKVQPAELEDSGVYFCASSPQGQRFNEQFFGPGTRLTVL.

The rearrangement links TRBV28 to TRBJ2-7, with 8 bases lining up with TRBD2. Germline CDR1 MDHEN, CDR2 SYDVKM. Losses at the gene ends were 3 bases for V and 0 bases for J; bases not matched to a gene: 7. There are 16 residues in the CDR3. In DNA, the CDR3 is TGTGCCAGCAGTTTCGCGCTAGCGGGCCTCTCCTACGAGCAGTACTTC. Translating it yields CASSFALAGLSYEQYF.